These 25 T cell receptor beta chains were all obtained from the same sample, sequenced in a study of Ad26.COV2.S vaccination and SARS-CoV-2 variants. Treatment here: around 19 received Ad26.COV2.S at low or high dose, single or two shots; 5 received placebo; per-sample allocation not given. Samples came from day 63 after the first vaccine or placebo injection. Profiling relied on immunoSEQ multiplex PCR, and the TCRdb table lists in-frame clones only, not all of them. This table has approximately 300,000 clones, 85% appearing once. The sample in question was peripheral blood, obtained in a trial of Ad26.COV2.S vaccine versus placebo. The receptors originated from a person aged 18 to 65 who received the Ad26.COV2.S COVID-19 vaccine or a placebo.

As concerns this clone: Other DNA sequences from this sample encode an identical CDR3 as well. J is TRBJ2-3 and V is TRBV5-1; D gene uncertain. The ends were cut back, 0 bases at V and 0 bases at J, with 5 bases in the middle. The CDR3 length is 14 residues. Germline V gene lookup returns CDR1 SGHRS and CDR2 YFSETQ. The CDR3, as DNA: TGCGCCAGCAGCTTGGAGACTAGCACAGATACGCAGTATTTT. This encodes CASSLETSTDTQYF.

J is TRBJ1-2 and V is TRBV24-1; D not resolved. CDR3 length equals 13 residues. CDR1 is KGHDR, CDR2 SFDVKD, per germline. Trimming cost V 9 bases and J 13 bases, with 23 bases left between them. The CDR3 DNA follows: TGTGCCACCGGCAGTGGGTCTGTCGCGGGCCTCACCTTC. It yields the protein CATGSGSVAGLTF.

J is TRBJ2-3 and V is TRBV4-1; 9 bases are shared with TRBD2. CDR3 length: 16 amino acids. Germline CDR1 and CDR2: MGHRA and YSYEKL. The ends lost 7 bases at V and 4 bases at J; junction bases unmatched: 12. CDR3 in amino acids: CASNPAGGGWSDTQYF. The CDR3 DNA reads TGCGCCAGCAACCCGGCGGGGGGGGGCTGGTCAGATACGCAGTATTTT.

The chain couples TRBV5-3 to TRBJ2-7; TRBD2 is a possible D gene (6 bases). TRBV5-3 is noted as an ORF with a role that remains uncertain. Trimming removed 0 bases from V and 6 bases from J, with 22 bases in between. The CDR3 totals 17 residues. The CDR3 DNA is TGTGCCAGAAGCTTGGGCCGGGGCATAGGGAGGATTTGCGAGCAGTACTTC. It translates to CARSLGRGIGRICEQYF.

V usage is TRBV24-1 and J usage is TRBJ1-5, with D perhaps matching TRBD1 (6 bases). The CDR3 has 15 residues. Between the trimmed V and J ends, which lost 6 bases and 3 bases, there was a span of 14 bases. The germline CDR1 and CDR2 sequences are KGHDR and SFDVKD. The CDR3 spells CATSIAGGLNQPQHF. DNA for the CDR3: TGTGCCACCAGTATCGCGGGGGGCCTCAATCAGCCCCAGCATTTT.

This sequence joins TRBV11-3 and TRBJ2-2; 12 positions agree with TRBD2. CDR3 length equals 16 residues. The germline V gene encodes CDR1 SGHNT and CDR2 YENEEA. After removal of 5 bases from V and 3 bases from J, the junction contained 4 bases not matched to a gene. CDR3 loop: CASSPRTSGDTGELFF. The CDR3 nucleotides are TGTGCCAGCAGCCCTCGGACTAGCGGGGACACCGGGGAGCTGTTTTTT.

CDR3: CASSPPGQAAGTGELFF. CDR3 nucleotide sequence: TGCGCCAGCAGCCCACCGGGACAGGCTGCTGGGACCGGGGAGCTGTTTTTT. The chain has TRBV4-1 and TRBJ2-2; 8 bases are a match to TRBD1. The CDR3 extends over 17 amino acids. Germline CDR1 is MGHRA and CDR2 is YSYEKL. V shed 4 bases, J shed 5 bases, and the junction held 12 bases outside the gene matches.

The chain has TRBV18 and TRBJ1-3; D is unclear. V lost 6 bases to trimming and J lost 4 bases, with 10 bases between them. The germline gives CDR1 KGHSH, CDR2 LQKENI. There are 13 residues in the CDR3. Here the CDR3 DNA reads TGTGCCAGCTCCCAAGCGAGAGGAAACACCATATATTTT. It codes for CASSQARGNTIYF.

The CDR3 here is CASSPRIQETQYF. CDR3 DNA sequence: TGTGCCAGCTCACCACGCATCCAAGAGACCCAGTACTTC. V usage is TRBV18 and J usage is TRBJ2-5; D remains unclear. Trimming left V 1 base short and J 1 base short, with 4 bases between. The CDR3 has 13 amino acids. In germline, CDR1 is KGHSH, CDR2 LQKENI.

The chain employs TRBV28 and TRBJ1-5, with a possible D match to TRBD1 (6 bases). The CDR3 consists of 14 residues. With 4 bases removed from V and 7 bases from J, the gap between germline ends came to 14 bases. Germline V gene lookup returns CDR1 MDHEN and CDR2 SYDVKM. The CDR3 loop is CASSSQGRSQPQHF. The CDR3 nucleotides are TGTGCCAGCAGTTCACAGGGAAGAAGCCAGCCCCAGCATTTT.

V gene TRBV30 combines with J gene TRBJ2-1, with a tentative D call TRBD1 (6 bases). Germline loops: CDR1 GTSNPN, CDR2 SVGIG (reference sequence). Trimming removed 1 base from V and 4 bases from J, with 17 bases in between. CDR3 length equals 16 residues. The CDR3 is CAWSALVGARYNEQFF. CDR3 bases: TGTGCCTGGAGTGCTCTCGTGGGGGCGCGGTACAATGAGCAGTTCTTC.

V and J are TRBV7-2 and TRBJ2-3; the D is unclear. V was pared by 3 bases and J by 9 bases, with 13 bases between. CDR1 is SGHTA, CDR2 FQGNSA, per germline. This CDR3 spans 13 amino acids. DNA for the CDR3: TGTGCCAGCAGCTTGCCTCCGGGCCCCACGCAGTATTTT. Protein product: CASSLPPGPTQYF.

The gene calls are TRBV5-1 and TRBJ2-7, with D possibly TRBD2 on 6 matching bases. Between the trimmed V and J ends, which lost 2 bases and 4 bases, there was a span of 13 bases. Germline-derived CDR1 and CDR2 are SGHRS and YFSETQ. CDR3 length: 14 amino acids. CDR3 sequence reads: CASSFWGDGYEQYF. Here the CDR3 DNA reads TGCGCCAGCAGCTTCTGGGGGGACGGGTACGAGCAGTACTTC.

V and J are TRBV7-9 and TRBJ1-6; TRBD1 matches at 10 bases. Unmatched junction bases numbered 17, after V lost 8 bases and J lost 7 bases. The germline CDR1 and CDR2 sequences are SEHNR and FQNEAQ (reference sequence). The CDR3 covers 18 residues. The CDR3 nucleotides read TGTGCCAGCCCCAGCCAGAAGACAGGGGGCGTGGGGAATTCACCCCTCCACTTT. Protein product: CASPSQKTGGVGNSPLHF.

The V and J genes are TRBV27 and TRBJ2-1; TRBD1 matches 8 bases. Trimming at V came to 6 bases and at J to 4 bases, leaving 11 bases not matched to a gene. Per germline, CDR1 MNHEY and CDR2 SMNVEV (reference sequence). This CDR3 has 16 amino acids. CDR3 loop: CASSSSGTGTYNEQFF. The CDR3 coding sequence is TGTGCCAGCAGCTCCTCCGGGACAGGAACATACAATGAGCAGTTCTTC.

The CDR3 nucleotides are TGTGCCAGCAGCTTAGGAGCCCCCCCTGGAAACACCATATATTTT. Protein product: CASSLGAPPGNTIYF. V usage is TRBV7-2 and J usage is TRBJ1-3, with D unresolved. Germline V CDR1 and CDR2: SGHTA, FQGNSA. Trimming left V 1 base short and J 2 bases short, with 9 bases between. The CDR3 is 15 amino acids.

The table lists this clone with a few counts. The gene calls are TRBV7-9 and TRBJ2-7; D is undetermined. The CDR3 contains 11 residues. V dropped 0 bases and J dropped 7 bases, with 4 bases sitting between them. Germline V lookup: CDR1 SEHNR, CDR2 FQNEAQ (reference sequence). The CDR3 DNA sequence: TGTGCCAGCAGCTTAGCAGGAGAGCAGTACTTC. Translation gives CASSLAGEQYF.

The CDR3 DNA sequence: TGTGCCAGCAGTTATTCCCCGGAAGGGGCGGACTACGAGCAGTACTTC. It is translated as CASSYSPEGADYEQYF. This sequence joins TRBV6-9 and TRBJ2-7; perhaps TRBD1 as D (5 bases). Between the trimmed V and J ends, which lost 0 bases and 3 bases, there was a span of 15 bases. Germline V lookup: CDR1 MNHGY, CDR2 SVAAGI. This CDR3 spans 16 amino acids.

The chain is built from TRBV28 and TRBJ2-2; possibly TRBD2 for D (5 bases). V was clipped by 3 bases and J by 5 bases, with 10 bases between them. The CDR3 spans 14 residues. The germline CDR1 and CDR2 sequences are MDHEN and SYDVKM. Here the CDR3 reads CASSFPTRTGELFF. The CDR3 DNA follows: TGTGCCAGCAGTTTCCCCACTAGGACCGGGGAGCTGTTTTTT.

V and J are TRBV24-1 and TRBJ2-1; 8 nucleotides align to TRBD2. The V gene end was trimmed by 4 bases and the J gene end by 4 bases; junction bases not matched to a gene: 5. From germline, CDR1 is KGHDR and CDR2 SFDVKD. This CDR3 comprises 15 residues. CDR3 nucleotides: TGTGCCACCAGTGAAGAACGGGGGGGTTACAATGAGCAGTTCTTC. This encodes CATSEERGGYNEQFF.

The chain employs TRBV28 and TRBJ1-2, with D perhaps TRBD1 (6 bases). V gave up 1 base and J gave up 2 bases, with 11 bases separating them. The length of the CDR3 is 15 residues. Germline CDR1 MDHEN, CDR2 SYDVKM. CDR3 bases: TGTGCCAGCAGTTTATCCCGGGGGCTGAACTATGGCTACACCTTC. Amino acids: CASSLSRGLNYGYTF.

The chain carries TRBV2 and TRBJ1-1; tentative D call: TRBD1 (6 bases). The V end was cut by 6 bases, the J end by 5 bases, with 13 bases between. This CDR3 contains 13 residues. From germline, CDR1 is SNHLY and CDR2 FYNNEI. The CDR3 DNA reads TGTGCCAGCAGCGGCGAGGGGGGGACTGAAGCTTTCTTT. Its translation is CASSGEGGTEAFF.

This clone was picked up a small number of times. The V gene is TRBV5-1, the J gene TRBJ2-7; TRBD1 is a possible D gene (6 bases). Per germline, CDR1 SGHRS and CDR2 YFSETQ. V shed 1 base and J shed 4 bases, with 12 bases lying between them. The CDR3 loop spans 14 amino acids. CDR3 in amino acids: CASSLFTGSYEQYF. As DNA, the CDR3 is TGCGCCAGCAGCTTGTTTACAGGGAGTTACGAGCAGTACTTC.

The chain carries TRBV6-5 and TRBJ1-1; 9 bases match TRBD1. Trimming removed 0 bases from V and 7 bases from J; junction bases left unmatched: 3. The length of the CDR3 is 14 residues. The germline V gene encodes CDR1 MNHEY and CDR2 SVGAGI. The CDR3 loop is CASSYSGQGGEAFF. The CDR3, as DNA: TGTGCCAGCAGTTACTCGGGACAGGGCGGTGAAGCTTTCTTT.

J is TRBJ1-1 and V is TRBV18; D gene uncertain. The CDR3 consists of 14 residues. Looked up from germline, CDR1 is KGHSH and CDR2 is LQKENI. The V end lost 5 bases, the J end lost 6 bases, and 16 bases lay between the germline ends. The CDR3 DNA reads TGTGCCAGCTCAACGACCGTTAACTTGGCTGAAGCTTTCTTT. Its translation: CASSTTVNLAEAFF.